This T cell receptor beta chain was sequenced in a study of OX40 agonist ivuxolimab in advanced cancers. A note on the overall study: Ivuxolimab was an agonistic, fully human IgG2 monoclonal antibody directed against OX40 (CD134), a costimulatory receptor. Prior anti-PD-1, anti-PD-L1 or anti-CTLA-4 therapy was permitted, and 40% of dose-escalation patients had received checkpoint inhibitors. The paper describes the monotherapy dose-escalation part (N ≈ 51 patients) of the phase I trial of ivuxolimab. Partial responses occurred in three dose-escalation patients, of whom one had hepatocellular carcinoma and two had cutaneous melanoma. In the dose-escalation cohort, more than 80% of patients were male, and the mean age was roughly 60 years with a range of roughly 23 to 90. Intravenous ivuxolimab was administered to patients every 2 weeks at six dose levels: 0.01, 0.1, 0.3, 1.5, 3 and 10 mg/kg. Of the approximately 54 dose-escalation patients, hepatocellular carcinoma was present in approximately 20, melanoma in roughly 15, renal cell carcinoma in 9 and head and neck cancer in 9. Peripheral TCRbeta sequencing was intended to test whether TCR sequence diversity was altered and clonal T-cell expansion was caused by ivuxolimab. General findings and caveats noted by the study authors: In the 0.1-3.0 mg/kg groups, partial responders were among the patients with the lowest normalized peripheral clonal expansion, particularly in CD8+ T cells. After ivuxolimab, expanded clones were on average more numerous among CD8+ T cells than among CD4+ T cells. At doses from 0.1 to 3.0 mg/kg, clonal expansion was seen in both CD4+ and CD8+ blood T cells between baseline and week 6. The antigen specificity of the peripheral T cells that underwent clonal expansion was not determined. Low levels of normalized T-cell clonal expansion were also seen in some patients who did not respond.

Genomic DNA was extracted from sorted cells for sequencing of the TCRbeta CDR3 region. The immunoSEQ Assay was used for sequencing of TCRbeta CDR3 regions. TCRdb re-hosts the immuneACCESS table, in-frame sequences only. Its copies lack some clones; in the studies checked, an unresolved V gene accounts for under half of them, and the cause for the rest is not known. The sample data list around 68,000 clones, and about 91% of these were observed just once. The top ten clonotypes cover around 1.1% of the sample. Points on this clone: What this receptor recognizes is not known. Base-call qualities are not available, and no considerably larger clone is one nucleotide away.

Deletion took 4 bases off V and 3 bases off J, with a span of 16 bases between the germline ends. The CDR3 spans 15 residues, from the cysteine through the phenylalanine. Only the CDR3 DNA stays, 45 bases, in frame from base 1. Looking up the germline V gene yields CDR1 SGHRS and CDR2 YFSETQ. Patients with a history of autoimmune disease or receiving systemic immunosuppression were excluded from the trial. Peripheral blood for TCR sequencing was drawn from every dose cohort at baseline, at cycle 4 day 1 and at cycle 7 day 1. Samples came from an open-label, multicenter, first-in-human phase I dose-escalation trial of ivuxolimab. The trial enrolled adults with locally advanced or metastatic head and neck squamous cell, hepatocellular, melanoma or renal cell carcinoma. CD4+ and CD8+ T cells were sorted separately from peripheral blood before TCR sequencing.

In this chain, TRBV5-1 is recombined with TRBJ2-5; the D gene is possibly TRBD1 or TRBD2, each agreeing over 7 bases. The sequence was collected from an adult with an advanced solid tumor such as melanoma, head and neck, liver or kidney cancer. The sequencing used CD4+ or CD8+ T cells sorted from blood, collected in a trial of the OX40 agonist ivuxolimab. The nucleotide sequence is TGCGCCAGCAGCAATCCCTCAGGGGGGGAAGAGACCCAGTACTTC. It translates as CASSNPSGGEETQYF.